This passage covers 25 T cell receptor beta chains from one sample sequenced in a study of blood T cell repertoires in COVID-19. Profiling relied on immunoSEQ multiplex PCR, and the TCRdb table lists in-frame clones only, not all of them. In the table there are fewer than 300,000 clones, approximately 90% of which are singletons. Source material: PBMCs or T cells enriched from blood (not recorded which). These receptor sequences come from a woman between 40 and 55 years old with acute COVID-19.

The chain joins TRBV19 to TRBJ2-7, with a tentative D call TRBD1 (6 bases). Trimming pared 4 bases from V and 3 bases from J, leaving 16 bases between. This CDR3 is 15 amino acids long. CDR1 and CDR2 (germline): LNHDA, SQIVND (reference sequence). The CDR3 DNA sequence: TGTGCCAGTAGTAACCGGGAACAGGGAGTCTACGAGCAGTACTTC. Its translation: CASSNREQGVYEQYF.

This clone was observed once. V is TRBV18 and J is TRBJ2-3, with D unclear. Trimming took 3 bases from V and 1 from J, leaving 11 bases between them. Per the germline V gene, CDR1 is KGHSH and CDR2 is LQKENI. CDR3 length equals 15 residues. CDR3 nucleotides: TGTGCCAGCTCACCGCCAATACTTCGCACAGATACGCAGTATTTT. Residues: CASSPPILRTDTQYF.

The J gene is TRBJ2-5, the V gene TRBV5-1; 10 bases are shared with TRBD1. This CDR3 comprises 15 residues. Losses at the gene ends were 4 bases for V and 5 bases for J; bases not matched to a gene: 8. Germline V lookup: CDR1 SGHRS, CDR2 YFSETQ. The CDR3 DNA follows: TGCGCCAGCAGCGCCGGGACAGGGGCAGGGGAGACCCAGTACTTC. Amino acids: CASSAGTGAGETQYF.

This chain links TRBV18 with TRBJ2-7, with TRBD1 as a possible D gene (5 bases). This CDR3 contains 14 residues. CDR1 KGHSH and CDR2 LQKENI come from the germline V gene. V was shortened by 6 bases and J by 3 bases, with 15 bases between the two germline ends. This chain's CDR3 is CASSQDSLGYEQYF. The DNA for the CDR3 is TGTGCCAGCTCCCAAGACAGTCTAGGCTACGAGCAGTACTTC.

This rearrangement joins TRBV4-3 to TRBJ1-4; D not resolved. V lost 4 bases and J 5 bases, leaving 14 bases between the germline ends. Germline V CDR1 and CDR2: LGHNA, YSLEER. The CDR3 covers 15 residues. In nucleotides, the CDR3 is TGCGCCAGCAGCCCCGAAGAGGTCCGGAATGAAAAACTGTTTTTT. Its translation: CASSPEEVRNEKLFF.

CDR3 in DNA: TGTGCCAGCAGATTGGGACAGAACACTGAAGCTTTCTTT. This sequence encodes CASRLGQNTEAFF. The genes are TRBV7-2 and TRBJ1-1, with D perhaps TRBD1 (6 bases). The CDR3 runs to 13 residues. CDR1 is SGHTA, CDR2 FQGNSA, per germline. V lost 6 bases, J lost 1 base, and 9 bases lay in between.

The chain has TRBV28 and TRBJ1-3, with TRBD1 as a possible D gene (5 bases). With 8 bases removed from V and 0 bases from J, the gap between germline ends came to 11 bases. The CDR3 has 14 residues. Germline CDR1 is MDHEN and CDR2 is SYDVKM. CDR3 DNA: TGTGCCAGCGGGGGGAGTTCCTCTGGAAACACCATATATTTT. It encodes CASGGSSSGNTIYF.

The chain employs TRBV5-1 and TRBJ2-7; 7 bases line up with TRBD2. Germline CDR1 reads SGHRS; CDR2 reads YFSETQ. The J segment lost 4 bases and the V segment lost 0 bases, leaving 7 bases of the junction unmatched. This CDR3 has 15 amino acids. CDR3 DNA sequence: TGCGCCAGCAGCTTGGGGGGTAGCGGGCCGTACGAGCAGTACTTC. Protein product: CASSLGGSGPYEQYF.

This clone was seen once. This chain uses TRBV28 with TRBJ1-2, with D possibly being TRBD1 (6 bases). The CDR3 loop spans 15 amino acids. Trimming removed 5 bases from V and 7 bases from J, with 20 bases in between. Germline-derived CDR1 and CDR2 are MDHEN and SYDVKM. The CDR3 spells CASSPTKQGLRGYTF. DNA of the CDR3: TGTGCCAGCAGTCCCACTAAACAGGGTTTGCGTGGCTACACCTTC.

This clone was seen once. J is TRBJ2-7 and V is TRBV12-1; TRBD2 is taken as the D call from the table, unchecked against the DNA. TRBV12-1 is a pseudogene. There are 19 residues in the CDR3. This CDR3 reads CASSYTRGIAGGYLRKQYF. CDR3 DNA: TGTGCCAGCAGCTACACCCGTGGGATAGCGGGGGGATACCTACGAAAGCAGTACTTC.

The V and J genes are TRBV5-4 and TRBJ2-5; TRBD2 matches 13 bases. Germline-derived CDR1 and CDR2 are SGHNT and YYREEE (reference sequence). With 3 bases clipped from V and 2 bases from J, the junction kept 4 bases outside the gene matches. CDR3 length equals 16 residues. CDR3 sequence (DNA): TGTGCCAGCAGCTCCCCGGGACTAGCGGGACAAGAGACCCAGTACTTC. It encodes CASSSPGLAGQETQYF.

The chain couples TRBV12-3 or TRBV12-4 to TRBJ1-1, with 10 bases identical to TRBD1. The CDR3 has 13 residues. With V trimmed by 3 bases and J by 8 bases, 3 bases remained unmatched. CDR3: CASSLGQGFEAFF. CDR3 nucleotides: TGTGCCAGCAGTTTGGGACAGGGGTTCGAAGCTTTCTTT.

This clone turned up a few times. V and J are TRBV4-1 and TRBJ2-2, with 7 bases matching TRBD1. The V gene's germline CDR1 is MGHRA and CDR2 YSYEKL. With 0 bases clipped from V and 0 bases from J, the junction kept 1 base outside the gene matches. This CDR3 has 16 residues. CDR3 sequence (DNA): TGCGCCAGCAGCCAAGAGGGACAGTCGAACACCGGGGAGCTGTTTTTT. Translation: CASSQEGQSNTGELFF.

The chain links TRBV24-1 to TRBJ2-2, with TRBD2 matching over 10 bases. Germline V CDR1 and CDR2: KGHDR, SFDVKD. J lost 5 bases, V lost 3 bases, and 8 bases had no gene match. The length of the CDR3 is 17 residues. The CDR3 loop is CATSDTKSGRETGELFF. The CDR3 DNA reads TGTGCCACCAGTGATACGAAGAGCGGGAGGGAGACCGGGGAGCTGTTTTTT.

This sequence joins TRBV6-5 and TRBJ2-2; 12 bases line up with TRBD2. The CDR3 is made up of 15 amino acids. The germline CDR1 and CDR2 sequences are MNHEY and SVGAGI. V lost 6 bases to trimming and J lost 3 bases; unmatched junction nucleotides: 2. CDR3 residues: CASRRLAGDTGELFF. The CDR3 DNA follows: TGTGCCAGCAGGCGACTAGCGGGAGACACCGGGGAGCTGTTTTTT.

The chain couples TRBV5-1 to TRBJ1-4; D is uncertain. The CDR3 contains 15 residues. V lost 4 bases and J 4 bases, leaving 14 bases between the germline ends. CDR1 and CDR2 (germline): SGHRS, YFSETQ. CDR3 DNA: TGCGCCAGCAGCCCCGGCGGAAGCAATAATGAAAAACTGTTTTTT. Protein product: CASSPGGSNNEKLFF.

This CDR3 reads CASSPSVRLGVETQYF. CDR3 bases: TGTGCCAGCAGCCCTTCGGTTAGACTGGGAGTGGAGACCCAGTACTTC. The chain recombines TRBV11-3 with TRBJ2-5, with TRBD2 as a possible D gene (5 bases). The CDR3 runs to 16 residues. V was cut by 5 bases and J by 5 bases, with 21 bases left in between. Germline V gene lookup returns CDR1 SGHNT and CDR2 YENEEA.

The chain couples TRBV28 to TRBJ1-2; the D gene is possibly TRBD1 (6 bases). There are 16 residues in the CDR3. The V gene's germline CDR1 is MDHEN and CDR2 SYDVKM. With 6 bases removed from V and 0 bases from J, the gap between germline ends came to 17 bases. CDR3: CASRARGASTNYGYTF. In nucleotides, the CDR3 is TGTGCCAGCAGGGCCCGGGGGGCCAGCACTAACTATGGCTACACCTTC.

The chain combines TRBV20-1 with TRBJ2-7; the D gene is possibly TRBD2 (5 bases). This CDR3 has 11 residues. From germline, CDR1 is DFQATT and CDR2 SNEGSKA (reference sequence). Trimming pared 4 bases from V and 6 bases from J, leaving 10 bases between. The CDR3 loop reads CSAKRGTEQYF. The CDR3 DNA is TGCAGTGCTAAACGGGGAACCGAGCAGTACTTC.

The rearrangement links TRBV5-6 to TRBJ2-4, with 8 bases identical to TRBD2. The CDR3 sequence is 14 residues long. CDR1 and CDR2 from the germline V gene are SGHDT and YYEEEE. Trimming took 1 base from V and 7 from J; bases not matched to a gene: 4. The CDR3 loop is CASSLREGLNIQYF. CDR3 coding DNA: TGTGCCAGCAGCTTGCGGGAGGGCCTGAACATTCAGTACTTC.

The rearrangement links TRBV18 to TRBJ2-2; 9 bases are a match to TRBD1. Per germline, CDR1 KGHSH and CDR2 LQKENI. V was pared by 4 bases and J by 7 bases, with 10 bases of the junction left unmatched. The CDR3 has 16 amino acids. The CDR3 sequence: CASSLAGTGLVGELFF. The CDR3 nucleotides read TGTGCCAGCTCACTCGCCGGGACAGGGCTCGTCGGGGAGCTGTTTTTT.

The J gene is TRBJ1-6, the V gene TRBV19; weak D call: TRBD1 (5 bases). Trimming took 9 bases from V and 2 from J, leaving 11 bases between them. CDR1 LNHDA and CDR2 SQIVND come from the germline V gene (reference sequence). The CDR3 is 14 amino acids. CDR3 DNA: TGTGCCAGCATGCAGGGAACCTATAATTCACCCCTCCACTTT. Encoded protein: CASMQGTYNSPLHF.

The chain uses TRBV5-5 and TRBJ2-7, with D maybe TRBD2 (7 bases). Germline CDR1 SGHKS, CDR2 YYEKEE (reference sequence). The CDR3 is 15 amino acids. V was pared by 3 bases and J by 4 bases, with 17 bases between. The CDR3 region is CASSSLAGALYEQYF. The CDR3 nucleotides read TGTGCCAGCAGCTCCCTTGCGGGGGCCCTATACGAGCAGTACTTC.

A single count supports this clone. A read error may explain this, as a much larger clone is one base away. This chain connects TRBV7-3 to TRBJ1-1, with D tentatively TRBD1 (5 bases). The germline CDR1 and CDR2 sequences are SGHTA and FQGTGA. Trimming removed 6 bases at V and 1 base at J, with 9 bases between. The CDR3 loop spans 13 amino acids. The CDR3 loop is CASSLTENTEAFF. The CDR3, as DNA: TGTGCCAGCAGTCTGACAGAGAACACTGAAGCTTTCTTT.

This chain joins TRBV7-2 and TRBJ2-1, with 12 bases identical to TRBD2. Germline trimming cut 7 bases from V and 5 bases from J; bases unmatched to any gene: 6. In germline, CDR1 is SGHTA, CDR2 FQGNSA. The CDR3 extends over 15 amino acids. In DNA, the CDR3 is TGTGCCAGCACCGCTGGACTAGCGGGGAACAATGAGCAGTTCTTC. The encoded protein is CASTAGLAGNNEQFF.